Shown below are 29 T cell receptor beta chains from a single sample sequenced in a study of Ad26.COV2.S vaccination and SARS-CoV-2 variants. Clones were read by immunoSEQ multiplex PCR, and TCRdb kept only the in-frame ones, dropping some. This table has about 280,000 clones, around 87% appearing once. The treatment here: approximately 18 received Ad26.COV2.S at low or high dose, single or two shots; 5 received placebo; per-sample allocation not given. Samples came from day 63 after the first vaccine or placebo injection. The sample in question was peripheral blood, obtained in a trial of Ad26.COV2.S vaccine versus placebo. These receptors were collected from a person aged 18 to 65 who received the Ad26.COV2.S COVID-19 vaccine or a placebo.

V is TRBV27 and J is TRBJ2-3, with 11 bases fitting TRBD1. CDR1 and CDR2 (germline): MNHEY, SMNVEV (reference sequence). The CDR3 has 17 residues. Germline trimming cut 2 bases from V and 4 bases from J; bases unmatched to any gene: 8. In nucleotides, the CDR3 is TGTGCCAGCAGTTTACTCGGACAGGGGGCCCTTTCAGATACGCAGTATTTT. It encodes CASSLLGQGALSDTQYF.

The rearrangement joins TRBV3-1 (or the pseudogene TRBV3-2) to TRBJ1-5; 11 bases are shared with TRBD1. From germline, CDR1 is LGHDT and CDR2 YNNKEL (reference sequence). The CDR3 length is 18 residues. Trimming at V came to 1 base and at J to 4 bases, leaving 9 bases not matched to a gene. Here the CDR3 DNA reads TGTGCCAGCAGCCAAGTAACAAGTAGGGACAGGGGGAATCAGCCCCAGCATTTT. Amino acid sequence: CASSQVTSRDRGNQPQHF.

The chain uses TRBV19 and TRBJ1-1; the match to TRBD1 covers 9 bases. Germline CDR1 is LNHDA and CDR2 is SQIVND (reference sequence). There are 15 residues in the CDR3. V dropped 6 bases and J dropped 6; count of bases not matched to a gene: 11. The CDR3 coding sequence is TGTGCCAGTAGCATATCCGGGACAGGGACCCCTGAAGCTTTCTTT. Its protein is CASSISGTGTPEAFF.

The V call is TRBV10-3, the J call TRBJ2-3; 7 nucleotides align to TRBD1. The CDR3 runs 15 residues. Unmatched junction bases numbered 2, after V lost 0 bases and J lost 2 bases. CDR1 is ENHRY and CDR2 is SYGVKD in the germline V gene. The CDR3 DNA follows: TGTGCCATCAGTGAGTCGGACAGGTTCACAGATACGCAGTATTTT. Its protein product is CAISESDRFTDTQYF.

This chain links TRBV6-5 with TRBJ2-1; tentative D call: TRBD2 (5 bases). CDR1 MNHEY and CDR2 SVGAGI come from the germline V gene. CDR3 length equals 15 residues. The germline V and J ends were trimmed by 4 bases and 10 bases, with 20 bases remaining between them. CDR3 nucleotides: TGTGCCAGCAGTTTCGGGAACCTGGGTGCGAAGGAGCAGTTCTTC. Translation gives CASSFGNLGAKEQFF.

This chain connects TRBV5-1 to TRBJ2-7; 7 nucleotides agree with TRBD2. CDR1 and CDR2 from the germline V gene are SGHRS and YFSETQ. V dropped 6 bases and J dropped 2; count of bases not matched to a gene: 8. The CDR3 is 14 residues long. The CDR3 nucleotides are TGCGCCAGCACTCGAGTAGCGGGCACCTACGAGCAGTACTTC. Translation gives CASTRVAGTYEQYF.

The CDR3 protein is CASSEELNTEAFF. Here the CDR3 DNA reads TGTGCCAGCAGTGAAGAACTGAACACTGAAGCTTTCTTT. The V call is TRBV2, the J call TRBJ1-1; D ambiguous. V dropped 1 base and J dropped 0 bases, with 3 bases sitting between them. Germline V gene lookup returns CDR1 SNHLY and CDR2 FYNNEI. This CDR3 is 13 amino acids long.

The chain carries TRBV27 and TRBJ1-1; D gene unclear. This CDR3 is 15 amino acids long. The germline V gene has CDR1 MNHEY and CDR2 SMNVEV (reference sequence). Trimming took off 0 bases at V and 0 bases at J, with 8 bases between the two ends. The CDR3 bases are TGTGCCAGCAGTTTATCTGTCTACATGAACACTGAAGCTTTCTTT. This translates into CASSLSVYMNTEAFF.

The chain recombines TRBV2 with TRBJ1-2; D ambiguous. Trimming stripped 6 bases from V and 7 bases from J, with 9 bases between. CDR1 is SNHLY, CDR2 FYNNEI, per germline. This CDR3 is built from 11 residues. The CDR3 DNA reads TGTGCCAGCAGGAGGGCGGGTGGCTACACCTTC. It yields the protein CASRRAGGYTF. Together with reference TRBV2 and TRBJ1-2, the CDR3 gives the full variable domain: EPEVTQTPSHQVTQMGQEVILRCVPISNHLYFYWYRQILGQKVEFLVSFYNNEISEKSEIFDDQFSVERPDGSNFTLKIRSTKLEDSAMYFCASRRAGGYTFGSGTRLTVV.

This clone was detected once. V gene TRBV25-1 combines with J gene TRBJ2-3; no firm D call. Trimming took 5 bases from V and 2 from J, leaving 14 bases between them. The CDR3 length is 15 residues. CDR1 and CDR2 (germline): MGHDK, SYGVNS. The CDR3 DNA follows: TGTGCCAGCAGTACCAGTGTGATACCCACAGATACGCAGTATTTT. Translating gives CASSTSVIPTDTQYF.

In its sample, this clone was seen once. J is TRBJ1-1 and V is TRBV7-8; D is undetermined. V lost 1 base and J 1 base, leaving 7 bases between the germline ends. This CDR3 comprises 14 residues. In germline, CDR1 is SGHVS, CDR2 FQNEAQ. The CDR3 region is CASSLEQTNTEAFF. The CDR3 nucleotides are TGTGCCAGCAGCTTAGAACAGACGAACACTGAAGCTTTCTTT.

This chain joins TRBV18 and TRBJ2-1; 8 bases match TRBD2. Germline trimming cut 2 bases from V and 10 bases from J; bases unmatched to any gene: 10. Per germline, CDR1 KGHSH and CDR2 LQKENI. The CDR3 is 15 residues long. The CDR3 is CASSPAGGSYEEQFF. The CDR3 region has the DNA TGTGCCAGCTCACCAGCGGGAGGCAGCTATGAGGAGCAGTTCTTC.

V gene TRBV4-2 combines with J gene TRBJ2-3, with 8 bases that match TRBD2. CDR1 is LGHNA and CDR2 is YNFKEQ in the germline V gene. This CDR3 is 15 amino acids long. V trimming: 3 bases; J trimming: 5 bases; junction bases outside the gene matches: 7. For the CDR3, the DNA is TGTGCCAGCAGCCAGGCCGGGGGGGCAAGAGATACGCAGTATTTT. Protein sequence: CASSQAGGARDTQYF.

A remark on this clone: Other DNA sequences in the sample encode the same CDR3. The rearrangement joins TRBV5-1 to TRBJ1-1; D gene ambiguous. Germline V gene lookup returns CDR1 SGHRS and CDR2 YFSETQ. The CDR3 loop spans 13 amino acids. The V gene lost 0 bases and the J gene lost 1 base, with 4 bases spanning the gap. Here the CDR3 reads CASSLAENTEAFF. Written as DNA, the CDR3 is TGCGCCAGCAGCTTGGCTGAGAACACTGAAGCTTTCTTT. The full variable domain, with the rest looked up from reference TRBV5-1 and TRBJ1-1, is KAGVTQTPRYLIKTRGQQVTLSCSPISGHRSVSWYQQTPGQGLQFLFEYFSETQRNKGNFPGRFSGRQFSNSRSEMNVSTLELGDSALYLCASSLAENTEAFFGQGTRLTVV.

This clone was counted once. The chain is built from TRBV18 and TRBJ1-1; the D is unclear. Trimming took off 1 base at V and 4 bases at J, with 10 bases between the two ends. CDR1 is KGHSH and CDR2 is LQKENI in the germline V gene. This CDR3 has 14 amino acids. The DNA for the CDR3 is TGTGCCAGCTCACCACGGCCCGAGGGCACTGAAGCTTTCTTT. Protein: CASSPRPEGTEAFF. Full variable domain (remainder filled in from reference TRBV18 and TRBJ1-1): NAGVMQNPRHLVRRRGQEARLRCSPMKGHSHVYWYRQLPEEGLKFMVYLQKENIIDESGMPKERFSAEFPKEGPSILRIQQVVRGDSAAYFCASSPRPEGTEAFFGQGTRLTVV.

The chain links TRBV30 to TRBJ1-5; 10 positions agree with TRBD1. The CDR3 totals 14 residues. The trim removed 2 bases at V and 5 bases at J, leaving 3 bases unmatched. The germline CDR1 and CDR2 sequences are GTSNPN and SVGIG (reference sequence). CDR3 residues: CAWSPGTGDQPQHF. CDR3 DNA: TGTGCCTGGAGTCCCGGGACAGGGGATCAGCCCCAGCATTTT.

This clone was counted between two and nine times. V gene TRBV7-9 combines with J gene TRBJ1-4, with D tentatively TRBD1 (5 bases). The V and J ends lost 5 bases and 7 bases respectively, with 29 bases between them. The germline CDR1 and CDR2 sequences are SEHNR and FQNEAQ (reference sequence). The CDR3 runs 19 residues. The CDR3 region is CASSRGAWDGQTLSEKLFF. The CDR3 DNA is TGTGCCAGCAGCCGGGGTGCGTGGGACGGCCAAACCTTGAGTGAAAAACTGTTTTTT.

Regarding this clone: Other DNA sequences in this specimen translate into the identical CDR3. This chain uses TRBV9 with TRBJ2-7; D is possibly TRBD2 (6 bases). The germline V gene encodes CDR1 SGDLS and CDR2 YYNGEE. The CDR3 is made up of 13 amino acids. V gave up 4 bases and J gave up 2 bases, with 10 bases separating them. The CDR3: CASSPPGAYEQYF. The CDR3 DNA sequence: TGTGCCAGCAGCCCCCCGGGGGCCTACGAGCAGTACTTC.

The chain combines TRBV13 with TRBJ2-3; D is possibly TRBD1 (6 bases). Germline CDR1 is PRHDT and CDR2 is FYEKMQ (reference sequence). The CDR3 has 14 amino acids. Trimming took 0 bases from V and 5 from J, leaving 9 bases between them. CDR3 in DNA: TGTGCCAGCAGCTTAGGAGGGGGTCGAGATACGCAGTATTTT. Amino acid sequence: CASSLGGGRDTQYF. The full variable domain, rest sourced from reference TRBV13 and TRBJ2-3, is AAGVIQSPRHLIKEKRETATLKCYPIPRHDTVYWYQQGPGQDPQFLISFYEKMQSDKGSIPDRFSAQQFSDYHSELNMSSLELGDSALYFCASSLGGGRDTQYFGPGTRLTVL.

About this clone itself: The same CDR3 arises from other DNA sequences in this sample as well. This rearrangement joins TRBV7-9 to TRBJ2-7; no reliable D call. This CDR3 is 14 amino acids long. Germline lookup yields CDR1 SEHNR and CDR2 FQNEAQ (reference sequence). The ends were cut back, 4 bases at V and 1 base at J, with 11 bases in the middle. This CDR3 is CASSSTTVSYEQYF. The CDR3 bases are TGTGCCAGCAGCTCGACGACCGTATCCTACGAGCAGTACTTC.

The chain uses TRBV9 and TRBJ1-2; D might be TRBD1 (5 bases). This CDR3 contains 13 residues. Germline CDR1 SGDLS, CDR2 YYNGEE. Trimming pared 0 bases from V and 4 bases from J, leaving 7 bases between. CDR3 residues: CASSVATAYGYTF. The CDR3 DNA reads TGTGCCAGCAGCGTAGCGACAGCCTATGGCTACACCTTC.

This rearrangement joins TRBV2 to TRBJ2-5; 9 bases align to TRBD1. In germline, CDR1 is SNHLY, CDR2 FYNNEI. J gave up 4 bases and V 3 bases, and 6 bases lay outside the gene matches. CDR3 size: 15 residues. The CDR3: CASSDDRGSRETQYF. The DNA of the CDR3 is TGTGCCAGCAGTGACGACAGGGGGAGTCGAGAGACCCAGTACTTC.

V usage is TRBV9 and J usage is TRBJ1-2, with a possible D match to TRBD1 (5 bases). V gave up 3 bases and J gave up 0 bases, with 21 bases separating them. The CDR3 length is 18 residues. CDR1 is SGDLS and CDR2 is YYNGEE in the germline V gene. This CDR3 reads CASSAPRDLTKANYGYTF. The CDR3 DNA reads as TGTGCCAGCAGCGCCCCCCGGGACTTAACGAAGGCTAACTATGGCTACACCTTC.

CDR3 coding DNA: TGTGCCAGCAGCGAGGGGACTAGCGGGAGTTGGGAGACCCAGTACTTC. It translates to CASSEGTSGSWETQYF. The chain uses TRBV13 and TRBJ2-5; TRBD2 matches 14 bases. CDR3 length: 16 residues. Germline CDR1 is PRHDT and CDR2 is FYEKMQ (reference sequence). V trimming: 5 bases; J trimming: 5 bases; junction bases outside the gene matches: 7. Full variable domain (missing parts from reference TRBV13 and TRBJ2-5): AAGVIQSPRHLIKEKRETATLKCYPIPRHDTVYWYQQGPGQDPQFLISFYEKMQSDKGSIPDRFSAQQFSDYHSELNMSSLELGDSALYFCASSEGTSGSWETQYFGPGTRLLVL.

The CDR3 is CASSKGTGELTYEQYF. CDR3 nucleotides: TGTGCCAGCAGTAAAGGAACAGGGGAATTAACCTACGAGCAGTACTTC. The chain employs TRBV6-1 and TRBJ2-7, with TRBD1 identical over 7 bases. This CDR3 has 16 amino acids. Trimming at V came to 5 bases and at J to 2 bases, leaving 12 bases not matched to a gene. Germline assignment: CDR1 MNHNS and CDR2 SASEGT.

This clone was picked up many times. The rearrangement joins TRBV14 to TRBJ2-6; D is unclear. The germline V gene has CDR1 SGHDN and CDR2 FVKESK. Trimming shortened V by 7 bases and J by 4 bases, and 8 bases separated the two germline ends. There are 13 residues in the CDR3. CDR3 coding DNA: TGTGCCAGCAAACAGTCCGGGGCCAACGTCCTGACTTTC. It yields the protein CASKQSGANVLTF.

The chain combines TRBV7-6 with TRBJ2-1; D is ambiguous. The CDR3 is made up of 14 amino acids. Trimming took off 1 base at V and 5 bases at J, with 9 bases between the two ends. Germline V gene lookup returns CDR1 SGHVS and CDR2 FNYEAQ. The CDR3 nucleotides read TGTGCCAGCAGCTTAGTCGATAGCCACAATGAGCAGTTCTTC. Its protein is CASSLVDSHNEQFF.

The chain joins TRBV4-2 to TRBJ2-1; TRBD1 agrees at 7 bases. Germline lookup yields CDR1 LGHNA and CDR2 YNFKEQ. With V trimmed by 2 bases and J by 7 bases, 14 bases remained unmatched. CDR3 length: 17 amino acids. The CDR3 loop is CASSQPLLNAGGNEQFF. The CDR3 nucleotides are TGTGCCAGCAGCCAACCCCTCCTCAATGCAGGGGGTAATGAGCAGTTCTTC.

This chain links TRBV13 with TRBJ2-7, with 7 positions matching TRBD1. CDR3 length equals 18 residues. V trimming: 5 bases; J trimming: 2 bases; junction bases outside the gene matches: 18. CDR1 is PRHDT and CDR2 is FYEKMQ in the germline V gene (reference sequence). Written as DNA, the CDR3 is TGTGCCAGCAGCCAAACCGACAGGGACGACCTACGACCCTACGAGCAGTACTTC. Encoded protein: CASSQTDRDDLRPYEQYF.